The clone carrying this T cell receptor (beta chain) was counted only a few times. With V trimmed by 5 bases and J by 3 bases, 5 bases remained unmatched. Looked up from germline, CDR1 is KGHDR and CDR2 is SFDVKD. This CDR3 contains 16 residues. Recruits, aged about 18 to 100 years, lived in 24 US areas. In the original analysis: Amplification of reference gene primers provided the estimated nucleated cell counts. This table comes from immunoSEQ multiplex PCR, and its TCRdb copy is limited to in-frame clones, with some not included. The DNA was the basis for D and trimming; V, J and clone size are from that table. The sample lists almost 250,000 clones; around 89% were seen once. This sample stems from a study of blood T cell repertoires in COVID-19. About the research overall: Material from acute and convalescent COVID-19 was sourced from the United States, Italy and Spain.

The chain carries TRBV24-1 and TRBJ2-2; 10 bases agree with TRBD1. This receptor was taken from a woman between 25 and 40 years old who had recovered from COVID-19. The specimen sequenced was PBMCs or T cells enriched from blood (not recorded which). The CDR3 reads CATSGQGAGDTGELFF. The CDR3 nucleotides are TGTGCCACCAGTGGACAGGGGGCGGGGGACACCGGGGAGCTGTTTTTT.